The text below deals with one TCR beta chain. Its antigen is not known. These data are taken from a study of cytomegalovirus exposure and HLA in healthy donors. This PCR relied on a set of 60 Vbeta primers and 13 Jbeta primers. Assay: immunoSEQ multiplex PCR; the TCRdb copy retains only in-frame clones and omits some. There are tens of thousands of clones in the sample; approximately 72% occur only once, and roughly 9.2% lies in the top ten. Study-level findings and limits: A reported reduction in N-insertions relative to the 666-donor mean was seen in an Asian-associated ancestry cluster in a later analysis. Reportedly, diagnosis of cytomegalovirus status by the classifier showed high specificity and sensitivity. Common viral pathogens seemed, in a later analysis, to connect with several of the most significant clusters.

The CDR3 loop spans 13 amino acids. The germline CDR1 and CDR2 sequences are LNHDA and SQIVND (reference sequence). V was trimmed by 2 bases and J by 4 bases, leaving 9 bases between them. This TCR came from a woman aged 50 to 60 in good health and CMV-seronegative. This sequence joins TRBV19 and TRBJ2-7; D gene unclear. The specimen sequenced was PBMCs. The CDR3 coding sequence is TGTGCCAGTAGTATATCAGTACAATACGAGCAGTACTTC. Its protein is CASSISVQYEQYF. The full variable domain, rest sourced from reference TRBV19 and TRBJ2-7, is DGGITQSPKYLFRKEGQNVTLSCEQNLNHDAMYWYRQDPGQGLRLIYYSQIVNDFQKGDIAEGYSVSREKKESFPLTVTSAQKNPTAFYLCASSISVQYEQYFGPGTRLTVT.